One and the same sample provided the 11 T cell receptor beta chains below, sequenced in a study of T cell responses to AZD1222 COVID-19 vaccine. Sequencing was performed with immunoSEQ multiplex PCR; in TCRdb, only in-frame clones are kept and a portion is missing. The repertoire holds 150,000 to 200,000 clones, with 94% as singletons. Sequenced here: peripheral blood, sampled on day 0 of AZD1222 vaccination. The receptor source for this set is an adult in good health.

This sequence joins TRBV19 and TRBJ1-3; 8 positions match TRBD1. The CDR3 spans 15 residues. The V gene end was trimmed by 9 bases and the J gene end by 0 bases; junction bases not matched to a gene: 7. The V gene's germline CDR1 is LNHDA and CDR2 SQIVND (reference sequence). The CDR3 DNA sequence: TGTGCCAGCCGAAGGACAGGGCCCTCTGGAAACACCATATATTTT. Residues: CASRRTGPSGNTIYF.

The CDR3 spells CASSSLQPNGPQETQYF. DNA for the CDR3: TGTGCCAGCAGTTCCCTACAGCCGAACGGACCCCAAGAGACCCAGTACTTC. The chain joins TRBV28 to TRBJ2-5; no clear D. The germline V gene has CDR1 MDHEN and CDR2 SYDVKM. The length of the CDR3 is 17 residues. The V end lost 4 bases, the J end lost 1 base, and 19 bases lay between the germline ends.

The V gene is TRBV16, the J gene TRBJ1-1; D unresolved. The V and J ends lost 4 bases and 1 base respectively, with 7 bases between them. Germline CDR1 reads KGHSY; CDR2 reads FQNENV. The CDR3 covers 13 residues. As DNA, the CDR3 is TGTGCCAGCAGCCCCGCGTGGAACACTGAAGCTTTCTTT. As protein: CASSPAWNTEAFF. Drawing the rest from reference TRBV16 and TRBJ1-1, the complete variable domain is GEEVAQTPKHLVRGEGQKAKLYCAPIKGHSYVFWYQQVLKNEFKFLISFQNENVFDETGMPKERFSAKCLPNSPCSLEIQATKLEDSAVYFCASSPAWNTEAFFGQGTRLTVV.

V usage is TRBV6-5 and J usage is TRBJ2-5; D not certain. Trimming removed 6 bases from V and 5 bases from J, with 7 bases in between. The CDR3 contains 11 residues. CDR1 and CDR2 from the germline V gene are MNHEY and SVGAGI. The CDR3 here is CASSNKETQYF. DNA of the CDR3: TGTGCCAGCAGCAACAAGGAGACCCAGTACTTC.

The chain carries TRBV7-3 and TRBJ2-7; TRBD2 agrees at 8 bases. The length of the CDR3 is 14 residues. The V and J ends lost 3 bases and 1 base, in that order; junction bases with no gene match: 2. Per the germline V gene, CDR1 is SGHTA and CDR2 is FQGTGA. The CDR3 DNA reads TGTGCCAGCAGCTTGTTAGCGGGATCCTACGAGCAGTACTTC. This sequence encodes CASSLLAGSYEQYF. Full variable domain (remainder filled in from reference TRBV7-3 and TRBJ2-7): GAGVSQTPSNKVTEKGKYVELRCDPISGHTALYWYRQSLGQGPEFLIYFQGTGAADDSGLPNDRFFAVRPEGSVSTLKIQRTERGDSAVYLCASSLLAGSYEQYFGPGTRLTVT.

This sequence joins TRBV27 and TRBJ1-5; D remains ambiguous. Trimming left V 5 bases short and J 0 bases short, with 11 bases between. The CDR3 covers 15 residues. CDR1 is MNHEY, CDR2 SMNVEV, per germline (reference sequence). Here the CDR3 DNA reads TGTGCCAGCAGTAGAAAGGCCTATAGCAATCAGCCCCAGCATTTT. Translation gives CASSRKAYSNQPQHF.

A note on this clone: An end of the junction does not agree with germline; a read error may underlie this. This chain uses TRBV24-1 with TRBJ1-6; no firm D call. This CDR3 is 11 amino acids long. Germline V gene lookup returns CDR1 KGHDR and CDR2 SFDVKD. The CDR3 reads CATSASTCPTF. As DNA, the CDR3 is TGTGCCACCAGTGCTTCGACTTGTCCCACCTTT.

The chain uses TRBV5-4 and TRBJ2-1; the D call may be TRBD1 or TRBD2 (7 bases each). The CDR3 has 14 residues. V shed 5 bases and J shed 7 bases, with 16 bases lying between them. Germline lookup yields CDR1 SGHNT and CDR2 YYREEE (reference sequence). CDR3 sequence: CASSPTQGGNEQFF. In nucleotides, the CDR3 is TGTGCCAGCAGTCCTACCCAGGGGGGGAATGAGCAGTTCTTC.

J is TRBJ2-3 and V is TRBV19; tentatively, D is TRBD1 (5 bases). CDR1 is LNHDA and CDR2 is SQIVND in the germline V gene (reference sequence). The CDR3 runs 15 residues. V was pared by 9 bases and J by 1 base, with 17 bases between. CDR3 coding DNA: TGTGCCAGCTCCTCTCGTCTAGGGGGCACAGATACGCAGTATTTT. Its protein product is CASSSRLGGTDTQYF.

This chain uses TRBV6-5 with TRBJ2-2; no reliable D call. Deletions cut 2 bases from V and 3 bases from J, with 10 bases between. CDR1 and CDR2 from the germline V gene are MNHEY and SVGAGI. The CDR3 is 15 residues long. The CDR3: CASSYRQRHTGELFF. CDR3 sequence (DNA): TGTGCCAGCAGTTACAGGCAGAGACACACCGGGGAGCTGTTTTTT.

The genes are TRBV4-1 and TRBJ2-3, with D unresolved. Trimming took off 1 base at V and 1 base at J, with 9 bases between the two ends. Germline V CDR1 and CDR2: MGHRA, YSYEKL. The CDR3 extends over 15 amino acids. The DNA for the CDR3 is TGCGCCAGCAGCCAAGGAGGTATGCGCACAGATACGCAGTATTTT. This gives the protein CASSQGGMRTDTQYF.